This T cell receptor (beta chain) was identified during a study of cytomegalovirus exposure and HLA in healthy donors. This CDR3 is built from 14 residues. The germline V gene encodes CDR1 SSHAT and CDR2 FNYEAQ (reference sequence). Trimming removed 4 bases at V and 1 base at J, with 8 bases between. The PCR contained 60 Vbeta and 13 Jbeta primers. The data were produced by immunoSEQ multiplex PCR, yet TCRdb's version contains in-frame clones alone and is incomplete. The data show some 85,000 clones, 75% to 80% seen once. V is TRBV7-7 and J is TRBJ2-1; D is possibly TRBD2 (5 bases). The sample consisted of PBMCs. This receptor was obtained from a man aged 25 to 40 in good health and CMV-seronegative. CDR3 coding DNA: TGTGCCAGCAGCTATGGAGGTTCCTACAATGAGCAGTTCTTC. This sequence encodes CASSYGGSYNEQFF.